The 25 T cell receptor beta chains reported below all come from one sample, sequenced in a study of T cells in Graves' hyperthyroidism and ophthalmopathy. It was RNA transcripts that yielded the amplified TCR beta CDR3 regions. During a first-round RT-PCR of the TCR CDR3, the HTBI primer set was used. TCRdb re-analysed the multiplex PCR reads in MiXCR, keeping a single row per CDR3 protein. The sample has approximately 620,000 distinct CDR3 sequences; around 15% are singletons. Sequencing was carried out using blood. Source of these receptors: a woman between 40 and 50 years old with Graves' ophthalmopathy.

This clonotype was observed a handful of times. The chain carries TRBV10-3 and TRBJ1-5; possible D gene TRBD1, 6 bases. Germline V gene sequence: CDR1 ENHRY, CDR2 SYGVKD. The CDR3 contains 15 residues. Trimming stripped 2 bases from V and 5 bases from J, with 13 bases between. CDR3 region: CAISETGFQDQPQHF. DNA of the CDR3: TGTGCCATCAGTGAGACAGGGTTTCAAGATCAGCCCCAGCATTTT.

The CDR3 region has the DNA TGTGCCAGCAGGTCCGGGACAGGGGGCATTGGTCAGCCCCAGCATTTT. Its protein product is CASRSGTGGIGQPQHF. This chain connects TRBV6-1 to TRBJ1-5, with TRBD1 matching 12 bases. The CDR3 totals 16 residues. V lost 6 bases and J lost 6; bases outside the gene matches: 9. Germline CDR1 is MNHNS and CDR2 is SASEGT.

In its sample, this clonotype was seen many times. This chain links TRBV28 with TRBJ1-4, with 7 bases identical to TRBD1. With 6 bases clipped from V and 10 bases from J, the junction kept 14 bases outside the gene matches. Germline CDR1 and CDR2: MDHEN and SYDVKM. This CDR3 contains 15 residues. The CDR3 coding sequence is TGTGCCAGCAGCCTACAGGGGAGTCGAGTAGGAAAACTGTTTTTT. Translated: CASSLQGSRVGKLFF. Full variable domain (remainder filled in from reference TRBV28 and TRBJ1-4): DVKVTQSSRYLVKRTGEKVFLECVQDMDHENMFWYRQDPGLGLRLIYFSYDVKMKEKGDIPEGYSVSREKKERFSLILESASTNQTSMYLCASSLQGSRVGKLFFGSGTQLSVL.

This clonotype turned up a few times. At one end the junction does not follow the germline gene, possibly because of a read error. The rearrangement joins TRBV5-6 to TRBJ2-7; D is possibly TRBD1 or TRBD2 (5 bases each). The CDR3 is 13 amino acids. Per the germline V gene, CDR1 is SGHDT and CDR2 is YYEEEE. The CDR3 here is CASSSWDRDDQYF. CDR3 in DNA: TGTGCCAGCAGCTCATGGGACCGGGACGATCAGTACTTC.

This clonotype was found a few times. The chain has TRBV5-8 and TRBJ1-6, with TRBD1 matching 9 bases. This CDR3 comprises 15 residues. With 1 base clipped from V and 9 bases from J, the junction kept 5 bases outside the gene matches. Germline CDR1 is SGHTS and CDR2 is YDEGEE. The CDR3 here is CASSLSQGALSPLHF. The CDR3 nucleotides are TGTGCCAGCAGCTTGTCACAGGGGGCACTTTCACCCCTCCACTTT.

This clonotype was recorded once. The chain carries TRBV18 and TRBJ2-2, with D perhaps TRBD2 (6 bases). The germline V gene has CDR1 KGHSH and CDR2 LQKENI. V was trimmed by 3 bases and J by 1 base, leaving 18 bases between them. This CDR3 region has 18 residues. As DNA, the CDR3 is TGTGCCAGCTCACCGTTTCGGGGGACCAGCCTGAACACCGGGGAGCTGTTTTTT. Its translation: CASSPFRGTSLNTGELFF.

The CDR3 bases are TGTGCTAGTACCCCCGGGACGGCGGGCTCAGATGGCTACACCTTC. Translating it yields CASTPGTAGSDGYTF. The V and J genes are TRBV12-5 and TRBJ1-2, with D possibly being TRBD1 (5 bases). From germline, CDR1 is LGHNT and CDR2 FRNRAP. Trimming pared 8 bases from V and 6 bases from J, leaving 22 bases between. CDR3 size: 15 residues. Based on the CDR3 plus reference TRBV12-5 and TRBJ1-2, the full variable domain is DARVTQTPRHKVTEMGQEVTMRCQPILGHNTVFWYRQTMMQGLELLAYFRNRAPLDDSGMPKDRFSAEMPDATLATLKIQPSEPRDSAVYFCASTPGTAGSDGYTFGSGTRLTVV.

This clonotype came up a few times. The chain combines TRBV27 with TRBJ2-7, with D unclear. Trimming removed 5 bases from V and 1 base from J, with 9 bases in between. Germline CDR1 MNHEY, CDR2 SMNVEV (reference sequence). The CDR3 has 13 amino acids. CDR3 region: CASSLTLSYEQYF. CDR3 nucleotides: TGTGCCAGCAGTCTGACCCTATCCTACGAGCAGTACTTC.

About this clonotype: This sequence may be a read error, since a much larger clone differs from it by one base. Here the CDR3 DNA reads TGTGCCAGCAGCTCCCCCCCTTCAACTAATGAAAAACTGTTTTTT. Translated, it gives CASSSPPSTNEKLFF. The chain couples TRBV11-2 to TRBJ1-4, with D unresolved. This CDR3 has 15 amino acids. Germline assignment: CDR1 SGHAT and CDR2 FQNNGV. The V gene lost 4 bases and the J gene lost 0 bases, with 9 bases spanning the gap.

This clonotype was recorded a few times. The CDR3 DNA reads as TGTGCCAGCTCACCAGCCCTAACCAAGTCCGATAATGAGCAGTTCTTC. Protein: CASSPALTKSDNEQFF. The chain uses TRBV18 and TRBJ2-1; D remains ambiguous. Trimming cost V 2 bases and J 7 bases, with 18 bases left between them. Germline lookup yields CDR1 KGHSH and CDR2 LQKENI. The CDR3 is 16 amino acids.

In the case of this clonotype: Given a much more abundant clone one base away, this may be a read error. The chain has TRBV12-5 and TRBJ2-1; 12 bases fit TRBD1. The germline V gene encodes CDR1 LGHNT and CDR2 FRNRAP. The CDR3 spans 17 residues. Losses at the gene ends were 5 bases for V and 7 bases for J; bases not matched to a gene: 12. DNA of the CDR3: TGTGCTAGTGGTCCCTCAAAAGGGACAGGGGGCTTTAATGAGCAGTTCTTC. Translated: CASGPSKGTGGFNEQFF. The variable domain in full, completed from reference TRBV12-5 and TRBJ2-1, reads DARVTQTPRHKVTEMGQEVTMRCQPILGHNTVFWYRQTMMQGLELLAYFRNRAPLDDSGMPKDRFSAEMPDATLATLKIQPSEPRDSAVYFCASGPSKGTGGFNEQFFGPGTRLTVL.

This clonotype was seen only a few times. The V call is TRBV2, the J call TRBJ1-1; D unresolved. The ends were cut back, 10 bases at V and 4 bases at J, with 19 bases in the middle. CDR1 is SNHLY, CDR2 FYNNEI, per germline. The CDR3 runs 14 residues. The CDR3 coding sequence is TGTGCCACCAAACCTACAAATCTGATCACTGAAGCTTTCTTT. Protein product: CATKPTNLITEAFF.

This clonotype was observed many times. This chain joins TRBV6-1 and TRBJ2-1, with 10 bases that match TRBD2. The ends lost 5 bases at V and 8 bases at J; junction bases unmatched: 9. CDR3 length: 15 amino acids. Germline V gene lookup returns CDR1 MNHNS and CDR2 SASEGT. Written as DNA, the CDR3 is TGTGCCAGCAGTCCTCAGCGGGAGGGCCGCCATGAGCAGTTCTTC. It encodes CASSPQREGRHEQFF.

CDR3 residues: CASSQDVEQYNSPLHF. For the CDR3, the DNA is TGCGCCAGCAGCCAAGACGTTGAACAGTATAATTCACCCCTCCACTTT. V is TRBV4-1 and J is TRBJ1-6; D remains ambiguous. Trimming took 0 bases from V and 4 from J, leaving 10 bases between them. There are 16 residues in the CDR3. CDR1 is MGHRA and CDR2 is YSYEKL in the germline V gene.

The chain is built from TRBV29-1 and TRBJ2-3; 14 bases fit TRBD2. The germline CDR1 and CDR2 sequences are SQVTM and ANQGSEA. CDR3 size: 16 residues. V shed 0 bases, J shed 8 bases, and the junction held 7 bases outside the gene matches. The CDR3 DNA follows: TGCAGCGTTGAAGAGGGGACTAGCGGGGGCGCGGGTACGCAGTATTTT. This gives the protein CSVEEGTSGGAGTQYF.

The CDR3 DNA is TGTGCCAGCAGTACCTGGGGCCCTCGGGGGCTCTTTGATGAAAAACTGTTTTTT. It specifies CASSTWGPRGLFDEKLFF. The chain recombines TRBV6-4 with TRBJ1-4; weak D call: TRBD1 (6 bases). V gave up 5 bases and J gave up 6 bases, with 25 bases separating them. Germline assignment: CDR1 MRHNA and CDR2 SNTAGT. The CDR3 loop spans 18 amino acids.

Many counts were recorded for this clonotype. This rearrangement joins TRBV28 to TRBJ2-2; D is unclear. Trimming cost V 2 bases and J 1 base, with 2 bases left between them. The CDR3 has 13 amino acids. The germline gives CDR1 MDHEN, CDR2 SYDVKM. The CDR3 protein is CASSLVNTGELFF. The DNA of the CDR3 is TGTGCCAGCAGTTTAGTGAACACCGGGGAGCTGTTTTTT. Full variable domain (remainder filled in from reference TRBV28 and TRBJ2-2): DVKVTQSSRYLVKRTGEKVFLECVQDMDHENMFWYRQDPGLGLRLIYFSYDVKMKEKGDIPEGYSVSREKKERFSLILESASTNQTSMYLCASSLVNTGELFFGEGSRLTVL.

This clonotype appeared many times. The DNA for the CDR3 is TGTGCCAGCAGGACACAGGGGGCGGACGAGCAGTACTTC. Protein: CASRTQGADEQYF. This chain uses TRBV28 with TRBJ2-7, with 9 nucleotides matching TRBD1. This CDR3 region has 13 residues. The V and J ends lost 6 bases and 5 bases, in that order; junction bases with no gene match: 5. Germline lookup yields CDR1 MDHEN and CDR2 SYDVKM.

This clonotype has ten or more counts. The chain combines TRBV11-3 with TRBJ2-3; a possible D gene is TRBD1 (5 bases). In germline, CDR1 is SGHNT, CDR2 YENEEA. The length of the CDR3 is 16 residues. Trimming removed 3 bases from V and 2 bases from J, with 15 bases in between. The DNA for the CDR3 is TGTGCCAGCAGCTTTGGCTCGACAGACTCCACAGATACGCAGTATTTT. As protein: CASSFGSTDSTDTQYF.

The sample holds many counts of this clonotype. V is TRBV18 and J is TRBJ1-1; D is ambiguous. The ends were cut back, 8 bases at V and 1 base at J, with 11 bases in the middle. There are 13 residues in the CDR3. The V gene's germline CDR1 is KGHSH and CDR2 LQKENI. Here the CDR3 reads CASTAVKNTEAFF. CDR3 DNA: TGTGCCAGCACCGCAGTAAAGAACACTGAAGCTTTCTTT.

Comment on this clonotype: This may stem from a read error, because a much larger clone lies one nucleotide away. The chain carries TRBV18 and TRBJ1-6; D perhaps matches TRBD1 (6 bases). The CDR3 runs 15 residues. Germline lookup yields CDR1 KGHSH and CDR2 LQKENI. V dropped 3 bases and J dropped 9 bases, with 15 bases sitting between them. The CDR3 DNA is TGTGCCAGCTCACCCCAGGGCAGGGGTGGTTCACCCCTCCACTTT. The encoded protein is CASSPQGRGGSPLHF.

Concerning this clonotype itself: A much more abundant neighbour one base away suggests this may be a read error. The genes are TRBV11-2 and TRBJ2-7; a possible D gene is TRBD2 (7 bases). Germline V gives CDR1 SGHAT, CDR2 FQNNGV. The CDR3 loop spans 17 amino acids. The CDR3: CASSGSMSGGNSHEQYF. The CDR3, as DNA: TGTGCCAGCAGCGGGAGTATGTCGGGGGGCAACTCCCACGAGCAGTACTTC.

In this sample, this clonotype turned up a few times. The V gene is TRBV4-1, the J gene TRBJ2-1; TRBD2 agrees at 8 bases. Per the germline V gene, CDR1 is MGHRA and CDR2 is YSYEKL. With V trimmed by 0 bases and J by 14 bases, 15 bases remained unmatched. The CDR3 contains 16 residues. This CDR3 reads CASSQEGILGLGPKFF. CDR3 nucleotide sequence: TGCGCCAGCAGCCAAGAGGGAATTCTGGGACTAGGGCCAAAGTTCTTC.

V gene TRBV10-3 combines with J gene TRBJ1-1, with D tentatively TRBD1 (6 bases). This CDR3 spans 14 amino acids. Germline CDR1 reads ENHRY; CDR2 reads SYGVKD. V was trimmed by 3 bases and J by 6 bases, leaving 14 bases between them. The chain's CDR3 is CAISEQGASAEAFF. CDR3 bases: TGTGCCATCAGTGAACAGGGCGCTTCGGCTGAAGCTTTCTTT.

This clonotype was seen ten or more times. The CDR3 is CSARNTNRDLGGYTF. In DNA form, the CDR3 reads TGCAGTGCTAGAAACACGAACAGGGACCTTGGCGGCTACACCTTC. The rearrangement links TRBV20-1 to TRBJ1-2, with D possibly matching TRBD1 (6 bases). The germline V gene has CDR1 DFQATT and CDR2 SNEGSKA (reference sequence). The CDR3 contains 15 residues. The ends were cut back, 2 bases at V and 8 bases at J, with 21 bases in the middle.